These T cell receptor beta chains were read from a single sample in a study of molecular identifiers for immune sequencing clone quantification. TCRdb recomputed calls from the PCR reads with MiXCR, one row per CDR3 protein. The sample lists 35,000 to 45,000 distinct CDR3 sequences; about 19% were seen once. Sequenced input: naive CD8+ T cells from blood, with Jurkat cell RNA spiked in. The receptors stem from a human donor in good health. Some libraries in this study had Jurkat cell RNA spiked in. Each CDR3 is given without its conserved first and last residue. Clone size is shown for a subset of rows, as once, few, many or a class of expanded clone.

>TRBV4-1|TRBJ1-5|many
ASSQVAGRQGHQPQH
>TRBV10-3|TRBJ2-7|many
AISEPGDDYEQY
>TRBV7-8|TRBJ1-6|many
ASSPNERLSLHNSPLH
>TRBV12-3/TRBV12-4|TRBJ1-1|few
ASSPDRARTEAF
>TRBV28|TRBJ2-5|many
ASSLSPIQETQY
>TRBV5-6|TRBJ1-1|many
ASSTDGGDTEAF
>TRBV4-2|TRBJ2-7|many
ASSQEWEPTYEQY
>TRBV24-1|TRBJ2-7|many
ATSARNEQY
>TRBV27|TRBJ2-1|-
ASSFWTGSSYNEQF
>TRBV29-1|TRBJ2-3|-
SVEERDSTDTQY
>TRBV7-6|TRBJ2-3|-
AGSLGAKPTDTRY
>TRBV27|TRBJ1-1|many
ASSWTASHMNTEAF
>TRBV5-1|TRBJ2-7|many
ASSLAPHASYEQY
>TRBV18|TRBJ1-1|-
ASSSGTGAPQAF
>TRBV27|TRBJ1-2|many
ASSASVGSQLSGGYT
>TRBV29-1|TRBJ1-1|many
SATRGDYTEAF
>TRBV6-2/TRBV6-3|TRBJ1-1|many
ASTPGGTEAF
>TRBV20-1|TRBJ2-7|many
SASIGIGYEQY
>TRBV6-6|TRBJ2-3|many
ASSLDQGADTQY
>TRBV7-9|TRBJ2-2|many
ASSLTTNTGELF
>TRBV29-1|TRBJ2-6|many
SVEGDSGANVLT
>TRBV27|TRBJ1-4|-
ASSPGTATNVKLF
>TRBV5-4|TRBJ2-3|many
ASSFSSNTDTQY
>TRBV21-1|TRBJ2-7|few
ASTDKPYEQY
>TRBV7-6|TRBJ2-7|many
ASSLGLGDGEQY
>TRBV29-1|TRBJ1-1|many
SVDRGTEAF
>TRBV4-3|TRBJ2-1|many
ASSQVANNEQF
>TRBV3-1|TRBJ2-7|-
ASSHLSYEQY
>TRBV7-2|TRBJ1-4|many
ASSLTGVDEKLF
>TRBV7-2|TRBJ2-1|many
ASSLAGRVKWIGNEQF
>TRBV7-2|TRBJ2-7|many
ASSAGTGSYEQY
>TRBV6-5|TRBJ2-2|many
ASSYLNTGELF
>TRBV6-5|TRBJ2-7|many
ASSYSFEGEQY
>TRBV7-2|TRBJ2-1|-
ASVPLRNEQS
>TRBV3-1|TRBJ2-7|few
ASSPGLAGSYEQY
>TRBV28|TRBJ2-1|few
ASSAYGADEQF
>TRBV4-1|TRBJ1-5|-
ASSLGTVNQPQH
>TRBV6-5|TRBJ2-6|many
ASSLGGSGANVLT
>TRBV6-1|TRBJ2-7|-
ASSAHRQGLGYEQY
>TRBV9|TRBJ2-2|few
ASSVALNTGELF
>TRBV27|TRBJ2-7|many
ASSLSRVSGNYEQY
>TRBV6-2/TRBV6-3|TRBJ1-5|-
ASSYLQGVNQPQH
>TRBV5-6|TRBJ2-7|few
ASSQDQGAREQY
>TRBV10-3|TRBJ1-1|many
AISESGQTSAAFTEAF
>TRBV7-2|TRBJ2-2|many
ASSFYQGAGAGELF
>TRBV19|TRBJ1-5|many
ASKVRAQPQH
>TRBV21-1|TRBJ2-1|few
ASSKSGTRGLSDEQF
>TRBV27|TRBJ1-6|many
ASSFGQGASYNSPLH
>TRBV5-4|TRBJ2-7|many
ASSSEGLAGLTEQY
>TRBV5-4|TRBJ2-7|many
ASSLRTSEQY
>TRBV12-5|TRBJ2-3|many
ASGLPLGTSTDTQY
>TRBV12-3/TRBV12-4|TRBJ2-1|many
ASSFLRFRAGISYNEQF
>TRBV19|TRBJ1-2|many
ASSIGENGYT
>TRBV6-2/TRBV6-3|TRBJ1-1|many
ASSYQQGPTEAF
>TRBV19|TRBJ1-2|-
ASLKGGYGYT
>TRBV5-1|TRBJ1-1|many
ASSLTTGNTEAF
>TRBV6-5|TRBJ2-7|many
ASSYKRGVYEQY